This T cell receptor beta chain was captured by sequencing in a study of T cell repertoires in cytomegalovirus infection. Overall study context: Shared public TCR beta signatures pointed to both CMV infection and a matching HLA type.

Using its own MiXCR run on the reads, TCRdb lists one record per CDR3 protein. The table lists approximately 500,000 distinct CDR3 sequences, approximately 25% of them singletons, with around 14% in the top ten. General study results and limits: Using cumulative public TCR beta family frequency, the authors identified those who carried CMV together with the relevant HLA. CMV-specific TCR beta clonotypes restricted by HLA-C dominated the ex vivo response.

As concerns this clonotype: What it binds is unknown.

Germline loops: CDR1 MNHEY, CDR2 SMNVEV (reference sequence). CDR3 size: 18 residues. The V and J ends lost 5 bases and 2 bases, in that order; junction bases with no gene match: 15. The receptor comes from a human donor in good health (CMV status not recorded). Some clones in this sample may be carry-over from other donors' samples. The rearrangement joins TRBV27 to TRBJ1-3, with 7 bases fitting TRBD1. Sample: PBMCs. CDR3 nucleotides: TGTGCCAGCAGTCCCCGTGGAGGGGGCCGAGGTACTGGAAACACCATATATTTT. Protein product: CASSPRGGGRGTGNTIYF.